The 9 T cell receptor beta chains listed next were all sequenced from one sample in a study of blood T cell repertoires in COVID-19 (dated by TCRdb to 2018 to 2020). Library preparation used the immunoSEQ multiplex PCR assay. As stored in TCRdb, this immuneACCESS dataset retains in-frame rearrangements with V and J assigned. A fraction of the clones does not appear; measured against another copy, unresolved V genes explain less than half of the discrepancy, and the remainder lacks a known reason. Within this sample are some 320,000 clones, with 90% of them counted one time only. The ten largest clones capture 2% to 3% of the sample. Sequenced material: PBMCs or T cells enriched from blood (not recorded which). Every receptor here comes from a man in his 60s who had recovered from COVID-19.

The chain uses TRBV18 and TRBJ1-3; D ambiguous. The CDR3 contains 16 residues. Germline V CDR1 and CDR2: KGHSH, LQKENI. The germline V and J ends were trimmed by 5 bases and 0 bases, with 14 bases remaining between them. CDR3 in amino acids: CASSLGRINSGNTIYF. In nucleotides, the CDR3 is TGTGCCAGCTCATTGGGCAGGATCAACTCTGGAAACACCATATATTTT.

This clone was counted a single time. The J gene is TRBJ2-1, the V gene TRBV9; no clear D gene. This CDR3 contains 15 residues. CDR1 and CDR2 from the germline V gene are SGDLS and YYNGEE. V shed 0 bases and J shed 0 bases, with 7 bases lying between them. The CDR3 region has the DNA TGTGCCAGCAGCGTAGATGCCAGCTCCTACAATGAGCAGTTCTTC. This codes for CASSVDASSYNEQFF.

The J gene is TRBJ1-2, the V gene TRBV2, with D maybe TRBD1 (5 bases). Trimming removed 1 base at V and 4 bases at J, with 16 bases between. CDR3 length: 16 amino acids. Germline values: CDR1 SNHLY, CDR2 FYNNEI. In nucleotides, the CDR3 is TGTGCCAGCAGTGAAGGTGCGGGGCGGCGGGGCTATGGCTACACCTTC. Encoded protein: CASSEGAGRRGYGYTF.

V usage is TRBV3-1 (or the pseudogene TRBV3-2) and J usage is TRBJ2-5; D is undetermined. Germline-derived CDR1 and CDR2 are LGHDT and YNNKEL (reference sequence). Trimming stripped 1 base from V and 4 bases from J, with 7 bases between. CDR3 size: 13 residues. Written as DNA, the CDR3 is TGTGCCAGCAGCCAAGCGTTCGTAGAGACCCAGTACTTC. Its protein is CASSQAFVETQYF.

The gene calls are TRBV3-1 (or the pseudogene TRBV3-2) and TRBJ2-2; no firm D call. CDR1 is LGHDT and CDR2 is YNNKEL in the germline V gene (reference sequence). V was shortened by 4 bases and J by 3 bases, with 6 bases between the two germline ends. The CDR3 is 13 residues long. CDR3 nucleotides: TGTGCCAGCAGCCCTTCCCACACCGGGGAGCTGTTTTTT. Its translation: CASSPSHTGELFF.

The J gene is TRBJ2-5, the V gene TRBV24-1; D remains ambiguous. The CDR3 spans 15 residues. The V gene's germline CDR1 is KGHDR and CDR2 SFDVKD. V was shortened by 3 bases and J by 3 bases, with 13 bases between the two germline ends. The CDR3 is CATSDVGWAEETQYF. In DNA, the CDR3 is TGTGCCACCAGTGATGTTGGGTGGGCAGAAGAGACCCAGTACTTC.

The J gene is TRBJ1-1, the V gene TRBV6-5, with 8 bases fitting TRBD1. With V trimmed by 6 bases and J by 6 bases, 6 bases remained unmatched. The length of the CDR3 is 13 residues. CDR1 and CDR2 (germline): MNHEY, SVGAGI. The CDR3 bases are TGTGCCAGCAGGGGACAGGCGCCTCCTGAAGCTTTCTTT. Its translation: CASRGQAPPEAFF.

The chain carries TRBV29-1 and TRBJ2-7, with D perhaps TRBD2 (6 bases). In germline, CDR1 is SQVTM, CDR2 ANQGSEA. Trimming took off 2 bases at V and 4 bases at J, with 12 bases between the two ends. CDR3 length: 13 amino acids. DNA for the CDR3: TGCAGCGTTGAAATCGGTAGCGGTTACGAGCAGTACTTC. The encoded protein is CSVEIGSGYEQYF.

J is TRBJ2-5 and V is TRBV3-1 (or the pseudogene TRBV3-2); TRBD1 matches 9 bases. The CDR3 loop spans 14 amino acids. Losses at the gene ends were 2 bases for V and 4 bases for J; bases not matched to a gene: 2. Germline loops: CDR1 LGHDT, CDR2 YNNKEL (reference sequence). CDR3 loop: CASSQPDRGETQYF. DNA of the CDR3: TGTGCCAGCAGCCAACCGGACAGGGGAGAGACCCAGTACTTC.